This TCR beta chain was obtained from a study of blood T cell repertoires in COVID-19. Across the whole study: Sample material is recorded as cDNA or gDNA derived from T cells, B-cell-depleted T cells, or PBMCs.

Cohort 3 recovered donors had two negative PCRs, clearance, or symptom resolution. Profiling relied on immunoSEQ multiplex PCR, and the TCRdb table lists in-frame clones only, not all of them. The sample carries a few hundred thousand clones, roughly nine tenths recorded once. With V trimmed by 6 bases and J by 4 bases, 8 bases remained unmatched. Per germline, CDR1 MNHEY and CDR2 SVGAGI. The CDR3 has 14 amino acids. Sequencing was carried out using PBMCs or T cells enriched from blood (not recorded which). The chain joins TRBV6-5 to TRBJ1-2; TRBD1 matches at 7 bases. This clonotype was sampled from a woman in her fifties or sixties who had recovered from COVID-19. This chain's CDR3 is CASRHTGQSYGYTF. The DNA for the CDR3 is TGTGCCAGCAGGCACACGGGACAGAGCTATGGCTACACCTTC.